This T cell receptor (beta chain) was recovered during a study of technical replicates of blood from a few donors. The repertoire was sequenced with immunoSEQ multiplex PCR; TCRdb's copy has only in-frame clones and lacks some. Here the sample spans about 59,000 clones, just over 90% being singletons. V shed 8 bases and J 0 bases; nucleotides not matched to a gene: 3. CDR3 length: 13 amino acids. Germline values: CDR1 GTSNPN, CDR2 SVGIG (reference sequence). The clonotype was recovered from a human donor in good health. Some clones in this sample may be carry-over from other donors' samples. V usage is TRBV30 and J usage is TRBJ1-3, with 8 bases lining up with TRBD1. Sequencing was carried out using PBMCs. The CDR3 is CASDRGSGNTIYF. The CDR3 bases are TGTGCCAGTGACAGGGGCTCTGGAAACACCATATATTTT. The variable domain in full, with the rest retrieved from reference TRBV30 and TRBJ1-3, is SQTIHQWPATLVQPVGSPLSLECTVEGTSNPNLYWYRQAAGRGLQLLFYSVGIGQISSEVPQNLSASRPQDRQFILSSKKLLLSDSGFYLCASDRGSGNTIYFGEGSWLTVV.